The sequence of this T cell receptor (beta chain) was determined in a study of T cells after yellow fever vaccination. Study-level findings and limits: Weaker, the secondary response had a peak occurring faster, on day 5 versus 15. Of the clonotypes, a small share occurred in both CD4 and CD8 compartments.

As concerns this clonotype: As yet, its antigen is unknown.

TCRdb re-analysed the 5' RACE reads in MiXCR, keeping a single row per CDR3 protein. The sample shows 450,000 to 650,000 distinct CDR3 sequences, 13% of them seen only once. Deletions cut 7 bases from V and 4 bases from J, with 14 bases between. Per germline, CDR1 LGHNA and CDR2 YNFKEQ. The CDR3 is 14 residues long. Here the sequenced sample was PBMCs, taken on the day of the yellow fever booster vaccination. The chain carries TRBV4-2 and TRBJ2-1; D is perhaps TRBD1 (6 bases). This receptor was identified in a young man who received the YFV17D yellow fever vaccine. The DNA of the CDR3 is TGTGCCAGCAAGGCTAGGGACAAATACAATGAGCAGTTCTTC. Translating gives CASKARDKYNEQFF.